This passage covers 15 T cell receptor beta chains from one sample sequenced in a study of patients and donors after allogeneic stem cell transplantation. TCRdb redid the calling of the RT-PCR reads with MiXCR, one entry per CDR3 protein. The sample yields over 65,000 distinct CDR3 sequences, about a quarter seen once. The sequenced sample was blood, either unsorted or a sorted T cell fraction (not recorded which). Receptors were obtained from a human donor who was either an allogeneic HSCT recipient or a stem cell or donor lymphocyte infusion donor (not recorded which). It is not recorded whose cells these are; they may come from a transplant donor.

This CDR3 is CAISGPSVGPDTQYF. DNA for the CDR3: TGTGCCATCAGTGGTCCTAGCGTGGGTCCAGATACGCAGTATTTT. The chain combines TRBV10-3 with TRBJ2-3; weak D call: TRBD2 (6 bases). The CDR3 totals 15 residues. V lost 4 bases and J lost 4, with 15 bases in between. Germline V gene sequence: CDR1 ENHRY, CDR2 SYGVKD.

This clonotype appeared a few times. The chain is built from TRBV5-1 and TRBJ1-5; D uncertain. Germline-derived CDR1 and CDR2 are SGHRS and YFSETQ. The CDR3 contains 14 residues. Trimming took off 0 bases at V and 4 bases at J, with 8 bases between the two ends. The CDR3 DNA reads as TGCGCCAGCAGCTTGGGAGACATAAATCAGCCCCAGCATTTT. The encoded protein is CASSLGDINQPQHF.

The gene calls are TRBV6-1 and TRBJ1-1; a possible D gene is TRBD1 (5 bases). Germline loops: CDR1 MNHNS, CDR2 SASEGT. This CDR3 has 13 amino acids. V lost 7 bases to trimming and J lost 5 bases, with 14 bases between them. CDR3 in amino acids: CASTYGGGTEAFF. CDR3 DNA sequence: TGTGCCAGCACATACGGCGGGGGGACTGAAGCTTTCTTT.

CDR3 DNA: TGTGCCAGCAGCGTAGTTGACGGGGAGCTGTTTTTT. It translates to CASSVVDGELFF. This chain links TRBV9 with TRBJ2-2, with D unclear. This CDR3 is 12 amino acids long. Germline CDR1 is SGDLS and CDR2 is YYNGEE. Trimming left V 0 bases short and J 7 bases short, with 4 bases between.

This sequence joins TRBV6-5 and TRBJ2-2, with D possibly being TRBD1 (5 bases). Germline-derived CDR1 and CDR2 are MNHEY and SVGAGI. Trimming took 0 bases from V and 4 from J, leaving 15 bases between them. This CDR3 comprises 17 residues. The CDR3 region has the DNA TGTGCCAGCAGTTACTCGATCCACCAGGGTTCCACCGGGGAGCTGTTTTTT. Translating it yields CASSYSIHQGSTGELFF.

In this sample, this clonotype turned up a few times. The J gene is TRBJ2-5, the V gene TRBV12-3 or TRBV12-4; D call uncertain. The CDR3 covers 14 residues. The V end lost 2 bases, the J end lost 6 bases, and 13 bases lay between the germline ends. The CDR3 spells CASSLRALRKTQYF. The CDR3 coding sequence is TGTGCCAGCAGTTTACGCGCACTAAGAAAGACCCAGTACTTC.

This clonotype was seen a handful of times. The CDR3: CASSLLLGNTEAFF. For the CDR3, the DNA is TGTGCCAGCAGCTTATTGTTAGGTAACACTGAAGCTTTCTTT. The rearrangement uses TRBV7-9 and TRBJ1-1; D not resolved. Trimming stripped 2 bases from V and 2 bases from J, with 9 bases between. CDR1 is SEHNR and CDR2 is FQNEAQ in the germline V gene (reference sequence). The CDR3 is made up of 14 amino acids.

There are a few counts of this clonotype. The CDR3 protein is CASSSHGGNTGELFF. The DNA for the CDR3 is TGTGCCAGCAGCTCCCATGGAGGGAACACCGGGGAGCTGTTTTTT. The J gene is TRBJ2-2, the V gene TRBV9; D is possibly TRBD2 (5 bases). Germline V CDR1 and CDR2: SGDLS, YYNGEE. V was shortened by 4 bases and J by 1 base, with 11 bases between the two germline ends. This CDR3 has 15 residues.

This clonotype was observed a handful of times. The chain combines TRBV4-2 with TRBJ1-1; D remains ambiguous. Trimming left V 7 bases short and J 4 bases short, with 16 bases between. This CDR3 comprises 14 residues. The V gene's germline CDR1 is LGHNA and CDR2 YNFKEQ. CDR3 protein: CASNPRGASTEAFF. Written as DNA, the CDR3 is TGTGCCAGCAACCCTCGAGGAGCCAGCACTGAAGCTTTCTTT.

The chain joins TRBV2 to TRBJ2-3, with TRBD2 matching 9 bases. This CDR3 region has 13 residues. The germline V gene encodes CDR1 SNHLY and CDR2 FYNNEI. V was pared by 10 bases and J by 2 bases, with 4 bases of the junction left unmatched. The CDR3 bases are TGTGCCACTAGCGGGGAATACACAGATACGCAGTATTTT. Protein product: CATSGEYTDTQYF.

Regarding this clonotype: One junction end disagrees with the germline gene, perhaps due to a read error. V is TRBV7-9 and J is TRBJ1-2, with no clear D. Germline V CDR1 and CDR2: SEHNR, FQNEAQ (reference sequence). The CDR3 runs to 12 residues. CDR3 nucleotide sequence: TGTGCCAGCAGCCCGGCCCGGAGGGCTACCGCCTTC. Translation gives CASSPARRATAF.

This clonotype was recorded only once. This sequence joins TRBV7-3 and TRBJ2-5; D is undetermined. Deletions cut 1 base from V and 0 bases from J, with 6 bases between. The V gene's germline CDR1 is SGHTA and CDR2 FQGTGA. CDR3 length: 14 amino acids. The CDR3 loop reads CASSLNENQETQYF. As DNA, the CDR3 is TGTGCCAGCAGCTTAAACGAGAACCAAGAGACCCAGTACTTC.

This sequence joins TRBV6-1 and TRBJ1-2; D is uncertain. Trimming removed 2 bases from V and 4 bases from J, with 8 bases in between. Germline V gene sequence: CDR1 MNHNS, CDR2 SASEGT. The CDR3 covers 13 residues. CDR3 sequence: CASSEFPGYGYTF. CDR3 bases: TGTGCCAGCAGTGAATTTCCGGGCTATGGCTACACCTTC.

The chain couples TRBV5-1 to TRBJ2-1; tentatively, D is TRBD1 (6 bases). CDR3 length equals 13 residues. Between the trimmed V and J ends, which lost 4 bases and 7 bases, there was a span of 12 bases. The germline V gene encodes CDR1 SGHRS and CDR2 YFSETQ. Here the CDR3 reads CASSVGHLNEQFF. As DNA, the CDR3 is TGCGCCAGCAGCGTGGGACATTTGAATGAGCAGTTCTTC.

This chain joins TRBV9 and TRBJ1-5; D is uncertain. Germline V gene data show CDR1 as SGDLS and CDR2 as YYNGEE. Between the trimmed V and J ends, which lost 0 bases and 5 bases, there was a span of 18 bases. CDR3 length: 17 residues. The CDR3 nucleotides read TGTGCCAGCAGCGTAGATCAGCCACCCACCAATGATCAGCCCCAGCATTTT. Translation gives CASSVDQPPTNDQPQHF.